This TCR beta chain was identified in a study of blood T cell repertoires in COVID-19 (dated by TCRdb to 2018 to 2021). General notes on the study: Samples from collaborators originated in the United States, Italy and Spain and spanned both the acute and convalescent phases of COVID-19. The material from the prospective study consisted of cDNA or gDNA derived from T cells, B-cell-depleted T cells, or PBMCs. Subjects who had been exposed to COVID-19, were actively infected with it, or had recovered from it provided the deeply sampled blood TCRbeta repertoires that made up the dataset. The repertoires were released in a freely available public database meant as a resource for research on the immune response to SARS-CoV-2. The samples were drawn from the first 160 participants of the ongoing ImmuneRACE study and from 950 to 1,500 subjects provided by 6 global collaborators. Sample metadata almost always included a de-identified subject ID, COVID-19 status, age in years and sex. Where HLA class I and class II types were available, the types were taken from metadata supplied by the sample provider, not from assay-based typing. Results the study describes overall, beyond this receptor: How much clinical and demographic metadata was included differed by source and by participant, and the metadata was provided uncurated.

Concerning this clone: What this receptor recognizes is not known. No much larger clone exists at a distance of one base, and base qualities are not known.

The immunoSEQ Assay, a bias-controlled multiplex PCR, was used to amplify TCRbeta CDR3 regions from genomic DNA. Per the original workflow: The number of nucleated cells in each sample was estimated from the amplification of reference gene primers within the assay. To quantify the absolute abundance of each unique TCRbeta CDR3 rearrangement, sequence reads were collapsed and filtered. For each sample, productive Simpson clonality was calculated as the square root of Simpson's diversity index over productive rearrangements. As stored in TCRdb, this immuneACCESS dataset retains in-frame rearrangements with V and J assigned. A fraction of the clones does not appear; measured against another copy, unresolved V genes explain less than half of the discrepancy, and the remainder lacks a known reason. V, J and clone size derive from that table, while D and trimming were established from the DNA sequence. The sample table lists a few hundred thousand clones, approximately 90% of them with a count of one. The top ten constitute more than 0.75% of the sample.

Each collaborating institution followed its own protocols to collect whole blood in K2EDTA tubes. For TCRbeta analysis, collaborators shipped samples as frozen whole blood, isolated PBMCs, or DNA extracted from either of those sample types. The sequence derives from a man between 25 and 39 years old with acute or convalescent COVID-19. The sequenced material came from peripheral blood.

The CDR3 reads as follows: CASSTGQGANEQYF. The DNA sequence is TGTGCCAGTAGTACGGGACAGGGGGCAAACGAGCAGTACTTC. Recombination linked TRBV19 to TRBJ2-7; 12 junctional bases match TRBD1. As encoded in the germline V gene (reference sequence), CDR1 is LNHDA while CDR2 is SQIVND. From the cysteine up to the phenylalanine, the CDR3 has a length of 14 residues. The CDR3 DNA has 42 bases and is translated from base 1. The germline V and J ends show losses of 4 bases and 5 bases respectively, and no gene match explains 3 bases of the junction.